Listed below are T cell receptor beta chains from one sample, sequenced in a study of identifying expanded T cells in peripheral blood. Produced via immunoSEQ multiplex PCR; TCRdb's table is partial and in-frame only. The repertoire consists of 85,000 to 90,000 clones, with approximately 86% occurring once and the leading ten covering 5.5% to 6.5%. Sequencing used blood. The receptors derive from a person aged 18 to 75 in good health. Both conserved end residues are part of each CDR3.

CDR3	V	length	J
CASKFRSGHSADTQYF	TRBV2	16	TRBJ2-3
CASRYRPTTNEKLFF	TRBV6-5	15	TRBJ1-4
CASSMGQGDYEQYF	TRBV19	14	TRBJ2-7
CASSGQVYEQYF	TRBV6-1	12	TRBJ2-7
CASSSGSSYEQYF	TRBV27	13	TRBJ2-7
CASSQTENNSPLHF	TRBV6-6	14	TRBJ1-6
CASEKGTDTEAFF	TRBV6-5	13	TRBJ1-1
CASSKDSLAKNIQYF	TRBV5-6	15	TRBJ2-4
CASTQTGIPFYGYTF	TRBV19	15	TRBJ1-2
CASSSQRGEYEQYF	TRBV7-2	14	TRBJ2-7
CASSRCPGPWNEQFF	TRBV21-1	15	TRBJ2-1
CAWSGSSYNEQFF	TRBV30	13	TRBJ2-1
CASSSNLDYEQYF	TRBV19	13	TRBJ2-7
CASSLIVSGNTGELFF	TRBV5-1	16	TRBJ2-2
CASSLVQDGRRRTQYF	TRBV7-2	16	TRBJ2-5
CASSVEGTDVYEQYF	TRBV9	15	TRBJ2-7
CAPEVYSHQLKETQYF	TRBV6-4	16	TRBJ2-5
CASSPDTMDQPQHF	TRBV18	14	TRBJ1-5
CASSTDRGHEKLFF	TRBV19	14	TRBJ1-4
CASSLEGGSYGYTF	TRBV7-9	14	TRBJ1-2
CAISESKVSSNQPQHF	TRBV10-3	16	TRBJ1-5
CAWSFDSAPGNTIYF	TRBV30	15	TRBJ1-3
CASKWAGTNNEQFF	TRBV7-2	14	TRBJ2-1
CASRTGTGPNTEAFF	TRBV6-5	15	TRBJ1-1
CASSSDSTNEKLFF	TRBV18	14	TRBJ1-4
CASRPLQGWDRLSDTQYF	TRBV28	18	TRBJ2-3
CASRNRGGNSPLHF	TRBV6-5	14	TRBJ1-6
CASKGAVGSYEQYF	TRBV27	14	TRBJ2-7
CASTRTGFDGYTF	TRBV7-9	13	TRBJ1-2
CASSPPGRVQTDTQYF	TRBV7-2	16	TRBJ2-3
CASGGGLQETQYF	TRBV6-1	13	TRBJ2-5
CASSLGDRGSTDTQYF	TRBV5-4	16	TRBJ2-3
CASSLVGFGANVLTF	TRBV7-6	15	TRBJ2-6
CASSEDSRRYGYTF	TRBV25-1	14	TRBJ1-2
CASSVAPSPDSPLHF	TRBV9	15	TRBJ1-6
CASSISTFGYTF	TRBV19	12	TRBJ1-2
CASSPGGGSDIQYF	TRBV7-9	14	TRBJ2-4
CASSQAAADRSFF	TRBV4-3	13	TRBJ1-1
CASSLVRGSPLHF	TRBV6-5	13	TRBJ1-6
CASSKVGSLYNEQFF	TRBV21-1	15	TRBJ2-1
CASSQGTGPKRDTIYF	TRBV4-1	16	TRBJ1-3
CASSQGSVNGYTF	TRBV4-1	13	TRBJ1-2
CAWSDTDRRFGEQYF	TRBV30	15	TRBJ2-7
CASASSGQGDSPLHF	TRBV6-1	15	TRBJ1-6
CASSEVTPQQPQHF	TRBV6-1	14	TRBJ1-5